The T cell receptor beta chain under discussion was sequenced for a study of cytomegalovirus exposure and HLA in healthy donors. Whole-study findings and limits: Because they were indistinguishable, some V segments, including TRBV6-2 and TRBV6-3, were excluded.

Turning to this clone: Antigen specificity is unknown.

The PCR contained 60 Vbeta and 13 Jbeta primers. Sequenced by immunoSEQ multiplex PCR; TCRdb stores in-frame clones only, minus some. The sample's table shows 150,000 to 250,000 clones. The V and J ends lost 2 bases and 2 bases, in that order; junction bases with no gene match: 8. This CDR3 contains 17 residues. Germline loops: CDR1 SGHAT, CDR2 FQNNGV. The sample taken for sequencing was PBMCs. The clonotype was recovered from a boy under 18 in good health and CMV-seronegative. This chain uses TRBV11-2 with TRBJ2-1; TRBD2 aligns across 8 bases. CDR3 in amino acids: CASSLISAGETYNEQFF. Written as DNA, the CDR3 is TGTGCCAGCAGCTTAATTTCAGCGGGGGAGACCTACAATGAGCAGTTCTTC.